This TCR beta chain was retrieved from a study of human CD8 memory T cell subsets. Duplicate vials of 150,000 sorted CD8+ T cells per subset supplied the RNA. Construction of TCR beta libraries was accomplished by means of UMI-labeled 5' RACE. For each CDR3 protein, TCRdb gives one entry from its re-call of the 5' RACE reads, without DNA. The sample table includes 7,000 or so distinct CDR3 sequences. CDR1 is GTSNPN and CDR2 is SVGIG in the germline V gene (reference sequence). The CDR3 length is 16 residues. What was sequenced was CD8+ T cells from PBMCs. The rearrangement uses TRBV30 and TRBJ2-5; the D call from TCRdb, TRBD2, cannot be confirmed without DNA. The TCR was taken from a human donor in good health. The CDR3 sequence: CAWLRPGLTGQETQYF.